This TCR beta chain was profiled in a study of OX40 agonist ivuxolimab in advanced cancers. Comments on this clone: What it recognizes is unknown.

Patients with autoimmune history or systemic immunosuppression were excluded. Blood specimens came from baseline, cycle 4 day 1, and cycle 7 day 1. Sequencing was performed with immunoSEQ multiplex PCR; in TCRdb, only in-frame clones are kept and a portion is missing. The sample lists tens of thousands of clones; around four fifths were seen once. Regarding the study as a whole: Partial responders receiving 0.1-3.0 mg/kg showed among the lowest clonal expansion. No determination was made of the antigen specificity of the expanded peripheral T cells.

Trimming pared 6 bases from V and 4 bases from J, leaving 18 bases between. Germline CDR1 is MDHEN and CDR2 is SYDVKM. The CDR3 runs to 15 residues. This receptor was obtained from an adult with an advanced solid tumor such as melanoma, head and neck, liver or kidney cancer. V usage is TRBV28 and J usage is TRBJ1-1; D not resolved. The specimen comprised CD4+ or CD8+ T cells sorted from blood, sampled in a trial of the OX40 agonist ivuxolimab. The CDR3 coding sequence is TGTGCCAGCAGCCCCCTACGAGGAGGGATCACTGAAGCTTTCTTT. Encoded protein: CASSPLRGGITEAFF.